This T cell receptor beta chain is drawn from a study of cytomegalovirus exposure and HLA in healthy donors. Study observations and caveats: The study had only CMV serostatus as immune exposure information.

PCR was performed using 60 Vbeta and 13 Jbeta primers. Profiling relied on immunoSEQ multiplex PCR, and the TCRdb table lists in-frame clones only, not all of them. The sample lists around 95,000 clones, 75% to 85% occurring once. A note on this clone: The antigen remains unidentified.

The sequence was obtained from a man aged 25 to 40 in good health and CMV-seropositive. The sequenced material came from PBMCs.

CDR3 sequence reads: CASSLALFAQGNNSPLHF. The DNA of the CDR3 is TGTGCCAGCAGCTTAGCGCTTTTCGCGCAGGGAAATAATTCACCCCTCCACTTT. The chain joins TRBV7-6 to TRBJ1-6; perhaps TRBD1 as D (5 bases). This CDR3 spans 18 amino acids. Germline V gene sequence: CDR1 SGHVS, CDR2 FNYEAQ. Trimming pared 0 bases from V and 5 bases from J, leaving 17 bases between.